The clone carrying this T cell receptor beta chain was detected a few times. Its matching antigen is unknown. The ends were cut back, 4 bases at V and 4 bases at J, with 14 bases in the middle. This CDR3 is 14 amino acids long. The germline V gene encodes CDR1 LGHNA and CDR2 YSLEER. These data are taken from a study of CD8 T cells in ankylosing spondylitis. Whole-study results and caveats: Earlier literature documents some of the motif variants in reactive arthritis synovial fluid and blood. Reported data indicate significant enrichment of disease-linked clones within matched ankylosing spondylitis synovial fluid. Characteristic of ankylosing spondylitis blood, it appeared, was a TCR beta motif comprising eight highly homologous variants.

TCR beta libraries were made by quantitative 5'-RACE with molecular barcodes. In TCRdb, the 5' RACE reads were re-called with MiXCR into one record per CDR3 protein. Here the sample spans roughly 230,000 distinct CDR3 sequences, 15% to 20% being singletons. The gene calls are TRBV4-3 and TRBJ2-7; D is undetermined. The sequenced sample consisted of blood, either unsorted or a sorted T cell fraction (not recorded which). This TCR came from a male donor with ankylosing spondylitis or in good health (not recorded which). The CDR3 reads CASSRDEPGYEQYF. Here the CDR3 DNA reads TGCGCCAGCAGCCGCGACGAACCAGGTTACGAGCAGTACTTC.